The 25 T cell receptor beta chains below come from one sample, sequenced in a study of CD8 T cells in ankylosing spondylitis. TCRdb itself ran the 5' RACE reads through MiXCR, one entry per CDR3 protein. The repertoire holds 300,000 to 400,000 distinct CDR3 sequences, more than 9% seen once, with about 10% in the top ten. The sequencing input was blood, either unsorted or a sorted T cell fraction (not recorded which). The receptor set was obtained from a female donor with ankylosing spondylitis or in good health (not recorded which).

This clonotype came up many times. This sequence joins TRBV5-1 and TRBJ2-2, with TRBD1 as a possible D gene (6 bases). Germline CDR1 SGHRS, CDR2 YFSETQ. The CDR3 runs 14 residues. Deletions cut 3 bases from V and 5 bases from J, with 11 bases between. CDR3 nucleotides: TGCGCCAGCAGCTGGACAGAGCTAACCGGGGAGCTGTTTTTT. The encoded protein is CASSWTELTGELFF. Looking up the rest from reference TRBV5-1 and TRBJ2-2 gives the full variable domain: KAGVTQTPRYLIKTRGQQVTLSCSPISGHRSVSWYQQTPGQGLQFLFEYFSETQRNKGNFPGRFSGRQFSNSRSEMNVSTLELGDSALYLCASSWTELTGELFFGEGSRLTVL.

The table lists this clonotype with many counts. The chain links TRBV7-6 to TRBJ2-1; TRBD2 agrees at 12 bases. In germline, CDR1 is SGHVS, CDR2 FNYEAQ. V gave up 5 bases and J gave up 4 bases; unmatched junction bases: 9. The CDR3 totals 17 residues. The CDR3 DNA reads TGTGCCAGCAGCCCCGAGGCAACTAGCGGGAGGTACAATGAGCAGTTCTTC. Amino acids: CASSPEATSGRYNEQFF.

A word on this clonotype: Possible read error: a much larger clone is one base away. This sequence joins TRBV5-1 and TRBJ2-7; TRBD2 is a possible D gene (5 bases). CDR1 is SGHRS, CDR2 YFSETQ, per germline. The CDR3 runs to 13 residues. CDR3 sequence (DNA): TGCGCCAGCATCTTGGATTCAGGAGGCGAGCAGTACTTC. This sequence encodes CASILDSGGEQYF. The full variable domain, its missing parts supplied by reference TRBV5-1 and TRBJ2-7, is KAGVTQTPRYLIKTRGQQVTLSCSPISGHRSVSWYQQTPGQGLQFLFEYFSETQRNKGNFPGRFSGRQFSNSRSEMNVSTLELGDSALYLCASILDSGGEQYFGPGTRLTVT.

In its sample, this clonotype was seen a few times. This may come from a read error, since a much larger clone is one base off. The chain joins TRBV7-9 to TRBJ1-4, with unresolved D. The germline V gene has CDR1 SEHNR and CDR2 FQNEAQ (reference sequence). Between the trimmed V and J ends, which lost 3 bases and 6 bases, there was a span of 2 bases. The CDR3 consists of 11 residues. This chain's CDR3 is CASSLDEKLFF. For the CDR3, the DNA is TGTGCCAGCAGCTTGGATGAAAAACTGTTTTTT.

There are a few counts of this clonotype. The J gene is TRBJ2-1, the V gene TRBV6-1, with TRBD2 identical over 9 bases. Trimming cost V 5 bases and J 6 bases; bases outside gene matches: 14. The germline V gene encodes CDR1 MNHNS and CDR2 SASEGT. The CDR3 loop spans 17 amino acids. As DNA, the CDR3 is TGTGCCAGCAGTACCGCGGGGGGGCGGCCGGCCGGCAATGAGCAGTTCTTC. Residues: CASSTAGGRPAGNEQFF.

The sample holds many counts of this clonotype. This chain links TRBV25-1 with TRBJ1-2; possible D gene TRBD1, 5 bases. Trimming took 3 bases from V and 4 from J, leaving 6 bases between them. Germline lookup yields CDR1 MGHDK and CDR2 SYGVNS. The CDR3 consists of 12 residues. Here the CDR3 DNA reads TGTGCCAGCAGTGACGGGACCTATGGCTACACCTTC. Its translation: CASSDGTYGYTF.

There are many counts of this clonotype. This chain connects TRBV7-6 to TRBJ2-3; D gene unclear. The CDR3 runs 12 residues. Per germline, CDR1 SGHVS and CDR2 FNYEAQ. The V and J ends lost 5 bases and 4 bases respectively, with 7 bases between them. For the CDR3, the DNA is TGTGCCAGCAGCCGAGGACCAGATACGCAGTATTTT. Protein sequence: CASSRGPDTQYF.

The chain joins TRBV7-8 to TRBJ2-3; no reliable D call. In germline, CDR1 is SGHVS, CDR2 FQNEAQ. V was shortened by 3 bases and J by 6 bases, with 16 bases between the two germline ends. The CDR3 has 15 residues. The DNA for the CDR3 is TGTGCCAGCAGCTTTACGGCCGGGCCCACGGATACGCAGTATTTT. Protein product: CASSFTAGPTDTQYF.

Concerning this clonotype: A much larger clone differs from this one at a single base, so this may be a read error. The chain links TRBV5-1 to TRBJ2-3; tentative D call: TRBD2 (6 bases). Germline values: CDR1 SGHRS, CDR2 YFSETQ. The CDR3 runs 14 residues. V was cut by 5 bases and J by 5 bases, with 15 bases left in between. The CDR3 region has the DNA TGCGCCAGCAGATTAGGGTCTAGCGTAGATACGCAGTATTTT. Encoded protein: CASRLGSSVDTQYF.

This clonotype was counted ten times or more. V and J are TRBV6-2 or TRBV6-3 and TRBJ1-1, with D possibly matching TRBD1 (6 bases). CDR3 length equals 14 residues. Germline V lookup: CDR1 MNHEY, CDR2 SVGEGT. Trimming left V 2 bases short and J 5 bases short, with 12 bases between. The CDR3, as DNA: TGTGCCAGCAGTTACCGGGGGCAAGGAACTGAAGCTTTCTTT. This sequence encodes CASSYRGQGTEAFF.

This chain uses TRBV20-1 with TRBJ2-7; TRBD1 is a possible D gene (6 bases). This CDR3 has 14 amino acids. The ends were cut back, 3 bases at V and 1 base at J, with 13 bases in the middle. Germline V lookup: CDR1 DFQATT, CDR2 SNEGSKA (reference sequence). CDR3 bases: TGCAGTGCTAGCGCGACAGGCCTATCCTACGAGCAGTACTTC. It is translated as CSASATGLSYEQYF.

The V gene is TRBV15, the J gene TRBJ1-4; perhaps TRBD1 as D (5 bases). CDR3 size: 15 residues. Germline lookup yields CDR1 LNHNV and CDR2 YYDKDF (reference sequence). V was pared by 4 bases and J by 4 bases, with 13 bases between. CDR3 amino acids: CATSTSWGINEKLFF. Written as DNA, the CDR3 is TGTGCCACCAGCACCTCCTGGGGGATTAATGAAAAACTGTTTTTT.

This clonotype showed up many times. The chain joins TRBV7-2 to TRBJ2-1; tentatively, D is TRBD1 (5 bases). Germline-derived CDR1 and CDR2 are SGHTA and FQGNSA. This CDR3 has 15 amino acids. V gave up 8 bases and J gave up 1 base, with 15 bases separating them. The CDR3 here is CASHPVAGSYNEQFF. The CDR3 nucleotides are TGTGCCAGCCACCCTGTAGCAGGGTCCTACAATGAGCAGTTCTTC.

This sequence joins TRBV5-1 and TRBJ2-7; a weak D match, TRBD1 (6 bases). The CDR3 runs 15 residues. The V gene lost 4 bases and the J gene lost 1 base, with 15 bases spanning the gap. Per the germline V gene, CDR1 is SGHRS and CDR2 is YFSETQ. CDR3 protein: CASSRGGTLSYEQYF. CDR3 DNA: TGCGCCAGCAGCCGAGGTGGGACACTTTCCTACGAGCAGTACTTC.

The chain uses TRBV20-1 and TRBJ2-5; the match to TRBD1 covers 7 bases. The J segment lost 1 base and the V segment lost 6 bases, leaving 14 bases of the junction unmatched. CDR3 length equals 16 residues. The germline CDR1 and CDR2 sequences are DFQATT and SNEGSKA (reference sequence). As DNA, the CDR3 is TGCAGTGCAACAAAAGGGGGCGGGCGGATCCAAGAGACCCAGTACTTC. Encoded protein: CSATKGGGRIQETQYF.

V gene TRBV5-5 combines with J gene TRBJ2-1, with D uncertain. Germline lookup yields CDR1 SGHKS and CDR2 YYEKEE (reference sequence). The CDR3 covers 15 residues. V was cut by 4 bases and J by 8 bases, with 19 bases left in between. CDR3 loop: CASSQRVARSDEQFF. Here the CDR3 DNA reads TGTGCCAGCAGCCAAAGGGTGGCGCGTTCCGATGAGCAGTTCTTC.

The chain is built from TRBV10-2 and TRBJ2-3, with 11 bases identical to TRBD2. Germline CDR1 reads WSHSY; CDR2 reads SAAADI. The junction had 9 bases not matched to a gene; V was cut back by 5 bases and J by 2 bases. CDR3 size: 17 residues. CDR3 sequence (DNA): TGCGCCAGCAGTACTCCGGGACTAGCGGTAGACACAGATACGCAGTATTTT. Encoded protein: CASSTPGLAVDTDTQYF.

This clonotype was counted only a few times. This chain uses TRBV27 with TRBJ2-3; 10 nucleotides align to TRBD1. The CDR3 contains 14 residues. Germline V gives CDR1 MNHEY, CDR2 SMNVEV (reference sequence). The V and J ends lost 7 bases and 4 bases, in that order; junction bases with no gene match: 5. CDR3 residues: CASIATGGADTQYF. The CDR3 region has the DNA TGTGCCAGCATCGCGACAGGGGGCGCAGATACGCAGTATTTT.

This clonotype was observed once. One end of the junction does not line up with germline, which may come from a read error. The chain employs TRBV5-1 and TRBJ1-5, with TRBD1 identical over 8 bases. The CDR3 totals 14 residues. In germline, CDR1 is SGHRS, CDR2 YFSETQ. CDR3 residues: CASSLGQGNRPQHF. The CDR3 DNA is TGCGCCAGCAGCCTAGGACAGGGTAATCGGCCCCAGCATTTT.

This clonotype turned up a few times. The chain recombines TRBV7-9 with TRBJ2-3, with a possible D match to TRBD2 (7 bases). The V end was cut by 4 bases, the J end by 6 bases, with 17 bases between. Germline assignment: CDR1 SEHNR and CDR2 FQNEAQ (reference sequence). The length of the CDR3 is 15 residues. As DNA, the CDR3 is TGTGCCAGCAGCTCCAACGGGGGGCAGAGGGATACGCAGTATTTT. Protein product: CASSSNGGQRDTQYF. Supplemented by reference TRBV7-9 and TRBJ2-3, the full variable domain reads DTGVSQNPRHKITKRGQNVTFRCDPISEHNRLYWYRQTLGQGPEFLTYFQNEAQLEKSRLLSDRFSAERPKGSFSTLEIQRTEQGDSAMYLCASSSNGGQRDTQYFGPGTRLTVL.

This clonotype occurred a few times. The chain links TRBV12-3 or TRBV12-4 to TRBJ2-1; 10 bases map to TRBD1. CDR3 size: 16 residues. V lost 4 bases and J lost 3; bases outside the gene matches: 6. Written as DNA, the CDR3 is TGTGCCAGCAGTTCGGACAGGGGGAACATCTACAATGAGCAGTTCTTC. Translated, it gives CASSSDRGNIYNEQFF.

This clonotype was found a few times. The rearrangement uses TRBV20-1 and TRBJ1-1; TRBD1 matches 10 bases. Germline V CDR1 and CDR2: DFQATT, SNEGSKA (reference sequence). Trimming cost V 2 bases and J 12 bases; bases outside gene matches: 12. The CDR3 has 14 residues. This CDR3 is CSARSRQGAKGSFF. The CDR3 DNA reads TGCAGTGCTAGATCCAGACAGGGGGCGAAAGGGTCTTTCTTT.

About this clonotype: One end of the junction varies from germline; a read error may be responsible. The gene calls are TRBV7-8 and TRBJ1-2, with 9 bases identical to TRBD1. The CDR3 spans 18 residues. Germline loops: CDR1 SGHVS, CDR2 FQNEAQ. CDR3 protein: CASTLELLGDRVGYGYTF. The CDR3 DNA follows: TGTGCCAGCACCTTAGAACTTCTAGGGGACAGGGTTGGCTATGGCTACACCTTC.

The genes are TRBV7-2 and TRBJ1-5; D unclear. The CDR3 is 16 residues long. Looked up from germline, CDR1 is SGHTA and CDR2 is FQGNSA. V lost 1 base, J lost 6 bases, and 16 bases lay in between. In DNA form, the CDR3 reads TGTGCCAGCAGCTTAGTTTCCGGGGTTCCGGGTCAGCCCCAGCATTTT. Translation gives CASSLVSGVPGQPQHF.

At least ten counts were recorded for this clonotype. V usage is TRBV11-1 and J usage is TRBJ2-1; 11 positions agree with TRBD2. Unmatched junction bases numbered 9, after V lost 3 bases and J lost 8 bases. The germline gives CDR1 SGHAT, CDR2 FQDESV (reference sequence). There are 16 residues in the CDR3. The CDR3 reads CASSLTSGASTDEQFF. CDR3 nucleotide sequence: TGTGCCAGCAGCTTGACTAGCGGGGCCTCTACGGATGAGCAGTTCTTC.